Following are 14 T cell receptor beta chains from one sample sequenced in a study of Ad26.COV2.S vaccination and SARS-CoV-2 variants. Treatment noted: around 19 received Ad26.COV2.S at low or high dose, single or two shots; roughly five received placebo; per-sample allocation not given. The samples date from day 63 after the first vaccine or placebo injection. Method: immunoSEQ multiplex PCR; TCRdb's copy keeps in-frame clones and lacks some. Among 240,000 or so clones listed, 85% to 90% were seen once. The specimen was peripheral blood, collected in a trial of Ad26.COV2.S vaccine versus placebo. These TCRs come from a person aged 18-65 years who received the Ad26.COV2.S COVID-19 vaccine or a placebo.

This chain joins TRBV10-3 and TRBJ2-3; no reliable D call. With 7 bases removed from V and 4 bases from J, the gap between germline ends came to 12 bases. CDR1 is ENHRY and CDR2 is SYGVKD in the germline V gene. The CDR3 has 13 residues. The CDR3 here is CAITQSGPDTQYF. CDR3 bases: TGTGCCATCACCCAGTCTGGGCCAGATACGCAGTATTTT.

J is TRBJ2-6 and V is TRBV24-1; D is unclear. Germline CDR1 KGHDR, CDR2 SFDVKD. The CDR3 runs 16 residues. Trimming stripped 0 bases from V and 0 bases from J, with 5 bases between. CDR3 region: CATSDLGSSGANVLTF. CDR3 sequence (DNA): TGTGCCACCAGTGATTTGGGCAGCTCTGGGGCCAACGTCCTGACTTTC.

This clone was counted a single time. The chain recombines TRBV5-1 with TRBJ1-4; TRBD1 agrees at 7 bases. Looked up from germline, CDR1 is SGHRS and CDR2 is YFSETQ. The J segment lost 5 bases and the V segment lost 7 bases, leaving 8 bases of the junction unmatched. This CDR3 spans 14 amino acids. The CDR3 coding sequence is TGCGCCAGCGGACCGGGACAGCTAAATGAAAAACTGTTTTTT. Translating gives CASGPGQLNEKLFF.

The rearrangement links TRBV5-1 to TRBJ1-6; tentative D call: TRBD1 (6 bases). Germline CDR1 SGHRS, CDR2 YFSETQ. CDR3 length: 14 amino acids. V was trimmed by 0 bases and J by 7 bases, leaving 8 bases between them. The CDR3 bases are TGCGCCAGCAGCTTGGGGGGGCAGAATTCACCCCTCCACTTT. Translated: CASSLGGQNSPLHF.

The chain combines TRBV6-6 with TRBJ1-2, with D maybe TRBD1 (6 bases). Looked up from germline, CDR1 is MNHNY and CDR2 is SVGAGI (reference sequence). There are 12 residues in the CDR3. The V and J ends lost 7 bases and 3 bases respectively, with 9 bases between them. The CDR3 DNA reads TGTGCCAGCAATGGGGGCGACTATGGCTACACCTTC. Its translation is CASNGGDYGYTF.

The chain employs TRBV11-2 and TRBJ2-2, with a tentative D call TRBD2 (6 bases). Trimming took off 3 bases at V and 6 bases at J, with 14 bases between the two ends. The germline gives CDR1 SGHAT, CDR2 FQNNGV. This CDR3 spans 15 amino acids. The CDR3: CASSFRGVVAGELFF. The DNA for the CDR3 is TGTGCCAGCAGCTTCCGCGGGGTGGTCGCCGGGGAGCTGTTTTTT.

The chain has TRBV9 and TRBJ2-7; D call uncertain. V lost 4 bases and J lost 4, with 15 bases in between. CDR1 SGDLS and CDR2 YYNGEE come from the germline V gene. This CDR3 has 14 amino acids. CDR3 amino acids: CASSTLDGPYEQYF. The CDR3 bases are TGTGCCAGCAGCACGCTGGACGGGCCGTACGAGCAGTACTTC.

V and J are TRBV24-1 and TRBJ2-5; D may match TRBD1 or TRBD2 (5 bases each). Trimming stripped 8 bases from V and 3 bases from J, with 12 bases between. There are 13 residues in the CDR3. The germline CDR1 and CDR2 sequences are KGHDR and SFDVKD. The CDR3 sequence: CATTSGGEETQYF. The CDR3, as DNA: TGTGCCACCACGTCTGGGGGAGAAGAGACCCAGTACTTC.

The V gene is TRBV28, the J gene TRBJ2-7; TRBD2 aligns across 11 bases. The J segment lost 2 bases and the V segment lost 1 base, leaving 4 bases of the junction unmatched. Germline CDR1 MDHEN, CDR2 SYDVKM. The CDR3 extends over 16 amino acids. The CDR3 coding sequence is TGTGCCAGCAGTTTATTCTTGGGACTAGCGGCCTACGAGCAGTACTTC. This gives the protein CASSLFLGLAAYEQYF. Together with reference TRBV28 and TRBJ2-7, the CDR3 gives the full variable domain: DVKVTQSSRYLVKRTGEKVFLECVQDMDHENMFWYRQDPGLGLRLIYFSYDVKMKEKGDIPEGYSVSREKKERFSLILESASTNQTSMYLCASSLFLGLAAYEQYFGPGTRLTVT.

The rearrangement links TRBV19 to TRBJ1-1; D uncertain. Deletions cut 10 bases from V and 0 bases from J, with 12 bases between. Germline CDR1 is LNHDA and CDR2 is SQIVND (reference sequence). The CDR3 is 13 amino acids. CDR3 residues: CATSDGLNTEAFF. CDR3 DNA: TGTGCCACCTCGGACGGGTTGAACACTGAAGCTTTCTTT.

The V and J genes are TRBV19 and TRBJ1-1, with a tentative D call TRBD1 (5 bases). Germline CDR1 and CDR2: LNHDA and SQIVND (reference sequence). V was cut by 5 bases and J by 1 base, with 11 bases left in between. The CDR3 is 14 residues long. This CDR3 is CASSPGLGNTEAFF. The DNA of the CDR3 is TGTGCCAGTAGTCCGGGGCTGGGGAACACTGAAGCTTTCTTT.

The chain carries TRBV2 and TRBJ2-3, with 10 nucleotides matching TRBD1. Germline V gene data show CDR1 as SNHLY and CDR2 as FYNNEI. CDR3 size: 13 residues. With 6 bases clipped from V and 5 bases from J, the junction kept 2 bases outside the gene matches. CDR3 bases: TGTGCCAGCAGGGACAGGGGGGAAGATACGCAGTATTTT. Translated: CASRDRGEDTQYF.

This sequence joins TRBV28 and TRBJ2-2; TRBD2 matches at 7 bases. The CDR3 is 16 residues long. The V gene's germline CDR1 is MDHEN and CDR2 SYDVKM. V trimming: 3 bases; J trimming: 3 bases; junction bases outside the gene matches: 7. DNA for the CDR3: TGTGCCAGCAGTTTCTGGGGGGGGACGGACACCGGGGAGCTGTTTTTT. This gives the protein CASSFWGGTDTGELFF.

The chain combines TRBV5-6 with TRBJ2-2; TRBD2 matches at 8 bases. V gave up 8 bases and J gave up 6 bases; unmatched junction bases: 6. Germline V CDR1 and CDR2: SGHDT, YYEEEE. The CDR3 has 13 amino acids. The DNA for the CDR3 is TGTGCCAGTACCGGACTAGCCGCCGGGGAGCTGTTTTTT. Amino acid sequence: CASTGLAAGELFF.